What follows describes a single T cell receptor (beta chain). The antigen remains unidentified. The sample belongs to a study of T cells after yellow fever vaccination. Study-level points and caveats: Bulk-population clonotypes that are abundant could appear as contaminants in FACS-sorted repertoires.

One entry per CDR3 protein, called by TCRdb with MiXCR from the 5' RACE reads. The table has around 400,000 distinct CDR3 sequences, around a tenth seen once. This CDR3 spans 20 amino acids. V trimming: 3 bases; J trimming: 2 bases; junction bases outside the gene matches: 14. The genes are TRBV12-3 or TRBV12-4 and TRBJ2-1, with 12 bases that match TRBD2. Source: PBMCs, taken on the day of the first yellow fever vaccination. The receptor's source is a man younger than 35 who received the YFV17D yellow fever vaccine. CDR3 coding DNA: TGTGCCAGCAGTTTCGGAGGACTAGCGGGGAGGGGGGGCGCCTACAATGAGCAGTTCTTC. Its translation: CASSFGGLAGRGGAYNEQFF.